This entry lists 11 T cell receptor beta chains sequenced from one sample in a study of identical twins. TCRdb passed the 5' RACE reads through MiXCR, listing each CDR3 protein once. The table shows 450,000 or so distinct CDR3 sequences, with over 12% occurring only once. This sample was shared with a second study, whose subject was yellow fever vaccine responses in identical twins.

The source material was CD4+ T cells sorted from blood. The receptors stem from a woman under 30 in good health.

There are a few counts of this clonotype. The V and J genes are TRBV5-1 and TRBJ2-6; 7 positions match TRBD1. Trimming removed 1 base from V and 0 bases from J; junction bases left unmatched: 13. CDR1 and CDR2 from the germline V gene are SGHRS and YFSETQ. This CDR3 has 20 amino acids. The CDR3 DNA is TGCGCCAGCAGCTTGTTCACACAGGGACAGACTCTCTCTGGGGCCAACGTCCTGACTTTC. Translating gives CASSLFTQGQTLSGANVLTF.

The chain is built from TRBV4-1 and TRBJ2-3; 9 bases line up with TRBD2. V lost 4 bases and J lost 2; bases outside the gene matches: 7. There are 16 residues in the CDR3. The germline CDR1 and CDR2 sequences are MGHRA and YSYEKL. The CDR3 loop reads CASSLLSGSFTDTQYF. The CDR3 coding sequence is TGCGCCAGCAGCCTGCTTAGCGGGAGCTTCACAGATACGCAGTATTTT.

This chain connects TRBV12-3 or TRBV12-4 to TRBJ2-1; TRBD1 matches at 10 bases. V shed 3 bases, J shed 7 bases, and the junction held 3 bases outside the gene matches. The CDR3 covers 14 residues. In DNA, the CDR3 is TGTGCCAGCAGTTTTGGACAGGGGGGTAATGAGCAGTTCTTC. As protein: CASSFGQGGNEQFF.

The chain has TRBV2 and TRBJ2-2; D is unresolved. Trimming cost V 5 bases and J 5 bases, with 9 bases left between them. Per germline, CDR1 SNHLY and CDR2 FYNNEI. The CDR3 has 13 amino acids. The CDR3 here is CASSPRTTGELFF. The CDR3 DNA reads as TGTGCCAGCAGTCCCAGGACGACCGGGGAGCTGTTTTTT. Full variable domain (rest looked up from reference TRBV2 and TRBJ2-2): EPEVTQTPSHQVTQMGQEVILRCVPISNHLYFYWYRQILGQKVEFLVSFYNNEISEKSEIFDDQFSVERPDGSNFTLKIRSTKLEDSAMYFCASSPRTTGELFFGEGSRLTVL.

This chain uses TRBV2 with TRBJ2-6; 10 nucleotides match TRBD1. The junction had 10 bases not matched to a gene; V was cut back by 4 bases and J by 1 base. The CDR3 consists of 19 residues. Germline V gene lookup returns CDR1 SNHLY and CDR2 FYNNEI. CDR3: CASSGRDRGWRSGANVLTF. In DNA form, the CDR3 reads TGTGCCAGCAGTGGACGGGACAGGGGATGGCGATCTGGGGCCAACGTCCTGACTTTC. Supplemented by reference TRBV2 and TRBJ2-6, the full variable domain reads EPEVTQTPSHQVTQMGQEVILRCVPISNHLYFYWYRQILGQKVEFLVSFYNNEISEKSEIFDDQFSVERPDGSNFTLKIRSTKLEDSAMYFCASSGRDRGWRSGANVLTFGAGSRLTVL.

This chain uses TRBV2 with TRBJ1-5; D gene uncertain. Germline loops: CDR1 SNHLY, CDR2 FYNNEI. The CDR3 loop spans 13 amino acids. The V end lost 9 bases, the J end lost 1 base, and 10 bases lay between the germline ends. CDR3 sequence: CASDGQSNQPQHF. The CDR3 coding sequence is TGTGCCAGTGATGGGCAGAGCAATCAGCCCCAGCATTTT.

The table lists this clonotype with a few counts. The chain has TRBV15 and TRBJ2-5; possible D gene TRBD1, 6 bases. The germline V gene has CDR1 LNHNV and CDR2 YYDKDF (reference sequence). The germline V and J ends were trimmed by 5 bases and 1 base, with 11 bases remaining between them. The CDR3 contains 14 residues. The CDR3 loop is CATSPRDTQETQYF. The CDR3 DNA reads TGTGCCACCAGCCCGAGGGACACCCAAGAGACCCAGTACTTC. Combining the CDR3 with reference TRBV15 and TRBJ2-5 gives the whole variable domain DAMVIQNPRYQVTQFGKPVTLSCSQTLNHNVMYWYQQKSSQAPKLLFHYYDKDFNNEADTPDNFQSRRPNTSFCFLDIRSPGLGDTAMYLCATSPRDTQETQYFGPGTRLLVL.

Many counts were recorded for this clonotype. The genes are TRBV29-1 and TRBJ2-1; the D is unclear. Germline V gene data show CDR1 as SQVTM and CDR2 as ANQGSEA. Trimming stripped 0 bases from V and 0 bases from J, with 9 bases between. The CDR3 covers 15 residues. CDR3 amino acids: CSVEDRPSSYNEQFF. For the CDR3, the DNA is TGCAGCGTTGAAGACAGACCCAGCTCCTACAATGAGCAGTTCTTC.

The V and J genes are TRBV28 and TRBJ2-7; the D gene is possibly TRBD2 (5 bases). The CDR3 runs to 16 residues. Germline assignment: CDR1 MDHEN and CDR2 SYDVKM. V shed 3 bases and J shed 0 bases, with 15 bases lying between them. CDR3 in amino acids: CASSFSFGVPSYEQYF. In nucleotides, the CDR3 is TGTGCCAGCAGTTTCTCTTTCGGGGTCCCCTCCTACGAGCAGTACTTC.

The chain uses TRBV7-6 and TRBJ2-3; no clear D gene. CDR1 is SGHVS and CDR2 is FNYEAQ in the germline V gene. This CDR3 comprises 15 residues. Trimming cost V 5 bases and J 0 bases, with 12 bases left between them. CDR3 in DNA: TGTGCCAGCAGCCTGGCCACAAGTAGCACAGATACGCAGTATTTT. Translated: CASSLATSSTDTQYF.

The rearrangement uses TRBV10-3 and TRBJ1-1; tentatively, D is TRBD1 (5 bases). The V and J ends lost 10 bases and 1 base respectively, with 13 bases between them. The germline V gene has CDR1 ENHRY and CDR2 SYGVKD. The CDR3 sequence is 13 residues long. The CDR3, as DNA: TGTGCCACCGAGTTGGGACCGAACACTGAAGCTTTCTTT. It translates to CATELGPNTEAFF.